This TCR beta chain was sequenced in a study of Ad26.COV2.S vaccination and SARS-CoV-2 variants. The overall study: Intramuscular Ad26.COV2.S at 5x10^10 or 1x10^11 viral particles.

Per germline, CDR1 MGHRA and CDR2 YSYEKL. This CDR3 has 16 amino acids. The V gene lost 1 base and the J gene lost 2 bases, with 14 bases spanning the gap. Treatment described: roughly 18 received Ad26.COV2.S at low or high dose, single or two shots; five or six received placebo; per-sample allocation not given. Sampling took place 63 days after the first vaccine or placebo injection. An Ad26 vector carrying the Wuhan-strain SARS-CoV-2 spike served as the vaccine. Measured with immunoSEQ multiplex PCR; TCRdb has only the in-frame clones, and not every one. The data contain approximately 400,000 clones, 80% to 90% of them singletons.

The receptor comes from a person between 18 and 65 years old who received the Ad26.COV2.S COVID-19 vaccine or a placebo. The chain combines TRBV4-1 with TRBJ1-1, with unresolved D. Material: peripheral blood, obtained in a trial of Ad26.COV2.S vaccine versus placebo. For the CDR3, the DNA is TGCGCCAGCAGCCAAGTTACGCTGTCTGTAAACACTGAAGCTTTCTTT. Its translation is CASSQVTLSVNTEAFF.